This TCR beta chain was captured in a study of a mutant IDH1 vaccine in newly diagnosed glioma. Background on the study: Vaccination was launched 4-6 weeks after radiotherapy alone, or with temozolomide cycles. Most patients had radiochemotherapy with temozolomide before enrollment; others had one alone.

This CDR3 is built from 11 residues. V lost 5 bases to trimming and J lost 8 bases; unmatched junction nucleotides: 5. Germline CDR1 is DFQATT and CDR2 is SNEGSKA (reference sequence). Study results and limitations: Pseudoprogression seemed unrelated to changes in top peripheral T cell clonotypes.

Concerning this clone: Its antigen remains unknown.

Sequencing used immunoSEQ multiplex PCR; TCRdb keeps in-frame clones, though not all of them. The table has under 50,000 clones, 70% to 90% seen once. Time point described: week 35, safety follow-up. All doses held 300 ug of mutant IDH1 20-mer peptide, with topical imiquimod. The source of this sequence is a woman aged 40-49 years with glioma. The rearrangement links TRBV20-1 to TRBJ2-7; 8 nucleotides align to TRBD1. The sample here was PBMCs, taken from a glioma patient whose treatment included an IDH1 peptide vaccine. The CDR3 DNA is TGCAGTGCTGGACAGGGAGTTCAGCAGTACTTC. It is translated as CSAGQGVQQYF.